A single sample gave rise to the 23 T cell receptor beta chains below, sequenced in a study of blood T cell repertoires in COVID-19 (dated by TCRdb to 2018 to 2020). Libraries were prepared through the immunoSEQ multiplex PCR assay. Entries here come from immuneACCESS through TCRdb and include only in-frame sequences with V and J called. Some clones fail to appear in such tables; in the studies checked, an unresolved V gene covers under half of the shortfall, and the cause of the remainder is unknown. Here the sample has more than 70,000 clones; 70% to 90% occur a single time. The biggest ten clones account for 22% of the sample. Sequencing was performed on peripheral blood. These TCRs come from a woman aged 80 or older in a cohort sampled during active or convalescent COVID-19.

J is TRBJ2-7 and V is TRBV28; D uncertain. Per germline, CDR1 MDHEN and CDR2 SYDVKM. Deletions cut 2 bases from V and 3 bases from J, with 5 bases between. The CDR3 is made up of 12 amino acids. The CDR3, as DNA: TGTGCCAGCAGTTTAGTCCGCTACGAGCAGTACTTC. Residues: CASSLVRYEQYF.

This clone was counted once. The chain has TRBV18 and TRBJ2-7; 8 nucleotides align to TRBD1. Losses at the gene ends were 5 bases for V and 0 bases for J; bases not matched to a gene: 12. The CDR3 has 17 residues. Germline CDR1 reads KGHSH; CDR2 reads LQKENI. The chain's CDR3 is CASSAQTGAYISYEQYF. In nucleotides, the CDR3 is TGTGCCAGCTCAGCCCAGACAGGGGCCTACATCTCCTACGAGCAGTACTTC. The full variable domain, in which reference TRBV18 and TRBJ2-7 provide the parts outside the CDR3, is NAGVMQNPRHLVRRRGQEARLRCSPMKGHSHVYWYRQLPEEGLKFMVYLQKENIIDESGMPKERFSAEFPKEGPSILRIQQVVRGDSAAYFCASSAQTGAYISYEQYFGPGTRLTVT.

The genes are TRBV24-1 and TRBJ1-5, with 7 positions matching TRBD1. V lost 7 bases and J lost 2; bases outside the gene matches: 4. Germline CDR1 KGHDR, CDR2 SFDVKD. The CDR3 loop spans 14 amino acids. The CDR3, as DNA: TGTGCCACCAGCGTAGGACAGGGCAATCAGCCCCAGCATTTT. Its translation: CATSVGQGNQPQHF.

A few counts support this clone. The CDR3 here is CASSISPEPYGYTF. CDR3 sequence (DNA): TGTGCCAGTAGTATTTCGCCGGAGCCTTATGGCTACACCTTC. This chain joins TRBV19 and TRBJ1-2; D unresolved. V lost 3 bases, J lost 5 bases, and 13 bases lay in between. Germline V gene data show CDR1 as LNHDA and CDR2 as SQIVND (reference sequence). The CDR3 totals 14 residues.

This clone was seen more than once but under ten times. V usage is TRBV18 and J usage is TRBJ2-7, with 12 bases that match TRBD2. The CDR3 contains 15 residues. V was clipped by 3 bases and J by 4 bases; unmatched bases: 4. Per germline, CDR1 KGHSH and CDR2 LQKENI. The CDR3 DNA is TGTGCCAGCTCACCTCCACTAGCGGGAGGTTACGAGCAGTACTTC. Amino acid sequence: CASSPPLAGGYEQYF.

The V gene is TRBV5-1, the J gene TRBJ2-7, with D uncertain. CDR1 is SGHRS and CDR2 is YFSETQ in the germline V gene. This CDR3 spans 13 amino acids. Trimming took 0 bases from V and 4 from J, leaving 8 bases between them. The CDR3 sequence is CASSLDRLYEQYF. For the CDR3, the DNA is TGCGCCAGCAGCTTGGATCGTCTATACGAGCAGTACTTC.

CDR3: CASSLFLAGGYEQYF. The CDR3 DNA reads TGCGCCAGCAGCTTGTTCCTAGCGGGAGGCTACGAGCAGTACTTC. The V gene is TRBV5-1, the J gene TRBJ2-7; 11 bases fit TRBD2. The V gene end was trimmed by 1 base and the J gene end by 3 bases; junction bases not matched to a gene: 3. Germline V gene lookup returns CDR1 SGHRS and CDR2 YFSETQ. This CDR3 spans 15 amino acids.

The chain uses TRBV5-1 and TRBJ1-1; no definite D call. The CDR3 sequence is 14 residues long. Per germline, CDR1 SGHRS and CDR2 YFSETQ. The V end was cut by 4 bases, the J end by 1 base, with 11 bases between. The CDR3 is CASSLDGGNTEAFF. In DNA form, the CDR3 reads TGCGCCAGCAGCCTCGACGGAGGGAACACTGAAGCTTTCTTT.

The gene calls are TRBV12-3 or TRBV12-4 and TRBJ1-2, with TRBD1 matching 8 bases. There are 13 residues in the CDR3. V was clipped by 5 bases and J by 6 bases; unmatched bases: 5. CDR3 sequence (DNA): TGTGCCAGCAGTCCGGACAGGGAGGATGGCTACACCTTC. Its translation: CASSPDREDGYTF.

J is TRBJ2-7 and V is TRBV5-1, with 7 bases identical to TRBD2. The CDR3 loop spans 14 amino acids. Germline CDR1 is SGHRS and CDR2 is YFSETQ. The trim removed 1 base at V and 4 bases at J, leaving 5 bases unmatched. The CDR3 sequence: CASSLRLGGYEQYF. The CDR3, as DNA: TGCGCCAGCAGCTTGCGTCTGGGAGGGTACGAGCAGTACTTC.

This clone was observed a single time. This rearrangement joins TRBV27 to TRBJ2-1; 9 bases are a match to TRBD1. With V trimmed by 7 bases and J by 3 bases, 7 bases remained unmatched. The CDR3 runs 15 residues. Germline CDR1 and CDR2: MNHEY and SMNVEV (reference sequence). CDR3: CASKQTGGSYNEQFF. The CDR3 region has the DNA TGTGCCAGCAAACAAACAGGGGGCAGCTACAATGAGCAGTTCTTC.

The chain joins TRBV19 to TRBJ1-1; tentatively, D is TRBD1 (5 bases). Germline CDR1 LNHDA, CDR2 SQIVND (reference sequence). V was trimmed by 7 bases and J by 5 bases, leaving 11 bases between them. This CDR3 is built from 12 residues. CDR3 sequence reads: CASIYGGTEAFF. CDR3 DNA: TGTGCCAGTATATACGGGGGGACTGAAGCTTTCTTT.

As for this clone: The same CDR3 can be traced to other DNA sequences in this sample. The chain joins TRBV18 to TRBJ2-1; 9 bases map to TRBD1. CDR1 and CDR2 from the germline V gene are KGHSH and LQKENI. The V and J ends lost 3 bases and 7 bases, in that order; junction bases with no gene match: 1. CDR3 length equals 13 residues. The CDR3 region has the DNA TGTGCCAGCTCACCGGGGACAGGGAATGAGCAGTTCTTC. Translation gives CASSPGTGNEQFF.

The chain recombines TRBV27 with TRBJ1-2, with D uncertain. Trimming pared 7 bases from V and 7 bases from J, leaving 10 bases between. Germline V CDR1 and CDR2: MNHEY, SMNVEV (reference sequence). The CDR3 has 11 amino acids. The chain's CDR3 is CASKDFGGYTF. The CDR3 coding sequence is TGTGCCAGCAAGGACTTTGGTGGCTACACCTTC.

This chain uses TRBV19 with TRBJ2-7; D might be TRBD1 (5 bases). Germline loops: CDR1 LNHDA, CDR2 SQIVND (reference sequence). The CDR3 is 13 amino acids. The V end lost 4 bases, the J end lost 3 bases, and 10 bases lay between the germline ends. The CDR3 DNA reads as TGTGCCAGTAGTACAATGCAGGGCTACGAGCAGTACTTC. Residues: CASSTMQGYEQYF. Filled out from reference TRBV19 and TRBJ2-7, the complete variable domain reads DGGITQSPKYLFRKEGQNVTLSCEQNLNHDAMYWYRQDPGQGLRLIYYSQIVNDFQKGDIAEGYSVSREKKESFPLTVTSAQKNPTAFYLCASSTMQGYEQYFGPGTRLTVT.

The chain joins TRBV20-1 to TRBJ1-1; D gene ambiguous. CDR3 size: 12 residues. The germline CDR1 and CDR2 sequences are DFQATT and SNEGSKA (reference sequence). The V end lost 3 bases, the J end lost 4 bases, and 9 bases lay between the germline ends. In nucleotides, the CDR3 is TGCAGTGCTAGTGAGGGCAGCACTGAAGCTTTCTTT. It translates to CSASEGSTEAFF.

The chain combines TRBV10-3 with TRBJ1-1, with D perhaps matching TRBD1 (5 bases). The CDR3 sequence is 16 residues long. Trimming removed 4 bases from V and 2 bases from J, with 17 bases in between. Germline V gene lookup returns CDR1 ENHRY and CDR2 SYGVKD. CDR3 sequence (DNA): TGTGCCATCAGTGTGGGGCAGGGACTTACTAACACTGAAGCTTTCTTT. This translates into CAISVGQGLTNTEAFF.

V and J are TRBV5-1 and TRBJ2-1; D ambiguous. The length of the CDR3 is 12 residues. Trimming removed 7 bases from V and 6 bases from J, with 11 bases in between. Germline CDR1 is SGHRS and CDR2 is YFSETQ. CDR3 loop: CASSLTLNEQFF. Written as DNA, the CDR3 is TGCGCCAGCTCTCTAACGCTCAATGAGCAGTTCTTC.

J is TRBJ2-5 and V is TRBV5-1; 10 nucleotides align to TRBD1. This CDR3 comprises 16 residues. V was pared by 3 bases and J by 7 bases, with 12 bases of the junction left unmatched. From germline, CDR1 is SGHRS and CDR2 YFSETQ. The CDR3 loop reads CASSSSRDRGTWTQYF. DNA for the CDR3: TGCGCCAGCAGCTCGTCCCGGGACAGGGGTACGTGGACCCAGTACTTC.

In its sample, this clone was seen a few times. The chain employs TRBV2 and TRBJ2-7; 10 bases fit TRBD2. Germline CDR1 reads SNHLY; CDR2 reads FYNNEI. This CDR3 is built from 14 residues. Trimming at V came to 6 bases and at J to 7 bases, leaving 9 bases not matched to a gene. CDR3 loop: CASSPEAGLAEQYV. The CDR3 DNA reads as TGTGCCAGCAGCCCAGAGGCGGGACTAGCGGAGCAGTACGTC.

The genes are TRBV10-1 and TRBJ2-3; D may be TRBD2 (6 bases). The germline V gene has CDR1 WNHNN and CDR2 SYGVQD (reference sequence). This CDR3 comprises 13 residues. Trimming removed 6 bases at V and 2 bases at J, with 9 bases between. For the CDR3, the DNA is TGCGCCAGCAGCCGGGACTTCACAGATACGCAGTATTTT. Residues: CASSRDFTDTQYF.

This chain links TRBV2 with TRBJ1-1, with 11 bases fitting TRBD1. This CDR3 comprises 16 residues. V trimming: 9 bases; J trimming: 3 bases; junction bases outside the gene matches: 12. Germline lookup yields CDR1 SNHLY and CDR2 FYNNEI. CDR3 nucleotide sequence: TGTGCCAGGGCCGGGGACAGGGGGGTGGGGTACACTGAAGCTTTCTTT. Translating gives CARAGDRGVGYTEAFF.

This sequence joins TRBV18 and TRBJ1-1; D gene ambiguous. The CDR3 contains 12 residues. V gave up 1 base and J gave up 8 bases, with 8 bases separating them. Germline V gene sequence: CDR1 KGHSH, CDR2 LQKENI. CDR3 bases: TGTGCCAGCTCACCACGGGAGTACGAAGCTTTCTTT. This encodes CASSPREYEAFF. The full variable domain, rest sourced from reference TRBV18 and TRBJ1-1, is NAGVMQNPRHLVRRRGQEARLRCSPMKGHSHVYWYRQLPEEGLKFMVYLQKENIIDESGMPKERFSAEFPKEGPSILRIQQVVRGDSAAYFCASSPREYEAFFGQGTRLTVV.